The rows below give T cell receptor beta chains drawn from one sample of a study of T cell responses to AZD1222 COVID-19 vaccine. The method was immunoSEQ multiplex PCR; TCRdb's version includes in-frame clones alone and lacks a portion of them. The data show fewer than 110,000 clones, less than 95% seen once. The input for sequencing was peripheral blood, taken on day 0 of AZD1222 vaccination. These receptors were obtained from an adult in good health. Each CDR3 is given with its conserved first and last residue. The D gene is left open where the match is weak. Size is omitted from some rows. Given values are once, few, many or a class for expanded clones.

CDR3nt: TGCGCCAGCATACAGGGATTGGATCAGCCCCAGCATTTT
CDR3aa: CASIQGLDQPQHF
v_gene: TRBV10-2
abundance: -
j_gene: TRBJ1-5
d_gene: -

CDR3nt: TGTGCCAGCAGCCCGTGGGCTCGTCCCTACAATGAGCAGTTCTTC
CDR3aa: CASSPWARPYNEQFF
v_gene: TRBV3-1/TRBV3-2
abundance: once
j_gene: TRBJ2-1
d_gene: -

CDR3nt: TGTGCCAGCAGCTCCCGGGGCCGGGGACTAGGGATGGAGACCCAGTACTTC
CDR3aa: CASSSRGRGLGMETQYF
v_gene: TRBV7-9
abundance: -
j_gene: TRBJ2-5
d_gene: TRBD2

CDR3nt: TGCGCCAGCTCCTCACAGACTAATGAAAAACTGTTTTTT
CDR3aa: CASSSQTNEKLFF
v_gene: TRBV10-1
abundance: once
j_gene: TRBJ1-4
d_gene: -

CDR3nt: TGTGCCAGCACCCAAACGGAGAACACTGAAGCTTTCTTT
CDR3aa: CASTQTENTEAFF
v_gene: TRBV12-3/TRBV12-4
abundance: -
j_gene: TRBJ1-1
d_gene: -

CDR3nt: TGTGCCAGCAGTTTCAGGCAGCTGAACACTGAAGCTTTCTTT
CDR3aa: CASSFRQLNTEAFF
v_gene: TRBV28
abundance: -
j_gene: TRBJ1-1
d_gene: -

CDR3nt: TGTGCCAGCAGTACCTCCGGGACGGGGGGAGCCACCCTCCACTTT
CDR3aa: CASSTSGTGGATLHF
v_gene: TRBV6-5
abundance: -
j_gene: TRBJ1-6
d_gene: -

CDR3nt: TGTGCCAGCAGTCCTGGATTCGGGGAGCTGTTTTTT
CDR3aa: CASSPGFGELFF
v_gene: TRBV12-3/TRBV12-4
abundance: -
j_gene: TRBJ2-2
d_gene: -

CDR3nt: TGCGCCAGCAGCCAAGCTTGGGGGCCCAACACCGGGGAGCTGTTTTTT
CDR3aa: CASSQAWGPNTGELFF
v_gene: TRBV4-1
abundance: once
j_gene: TRBJ2-2
d_gene: -

CDR3nt: TGTGCCAGCAGTGGCGGGACAGGTAATAGCAATCAGCCCCAGCATTTT
CDR3aa: CASSGGTGNSNQPQHF
v_gene: TRBV2
abundance: -
j_gene: TRBJ1-5
d_gene: TRBD1

CDR3nt: TGTGCCAGCAGCCACGACAGGGTCACTGAAGCTTTCTTT
CDR3aa: CASSHDRVTEAFF
v_gene: TRBV14
abundance: -
j_gene: TRBJ1-1
d_gene: TRBD1

CDR3nt: TGTGCCAGCAGCGTAAGGGGGGAGCTGTTTTTT
CDR3aa: CASSVRGELFF
v_gene: TRBV9
abundance: -
j_gene: TRBJ2-2
d_gene: -

CDR3nt: TGTGCCAGCAGCCGCCTACAGGGAGGTTATGGCTACACCTTC
CDR3aa: CASSRLQGGYGYTF
v_gene: TRBV14
abundance: -
j_gene: TRBJ1-2
d_gene: -

CDR3nt: TGTGCCAGCAGCTTAGTCCCGGACAACAATCAGCCCCAGCATTTT
CDR3aa: CASSLVPDNNQPQHF
v_gene: TRBV7-8
abundance: -
j_gene: TRBJ1-5
d_gene: -

CDR3nt: TGTGCCAGCGCGACAGAAATTTATCAGCCCCAGCATTTT
CDR3aa: CASATEIYQPQHF
v_gene: TRBV19
abundance: few
j_gene: TRBJ1-5
d_gene: -

CDR3nt: TGTGCCAGTAAAAGGGACAGGGGGGCTGAAGCTTTCTTT
CDR3aa: CASKRDRGAEAFF
v_gene: TRBV19
abundance: -
j_gene: TRBJ1-1
d_gene: TRBD1

CDR3nt: TGTGCCAGCAGTTACTCCTGGGGGGGGCATCGCGAAAAACTGTTTTTT
CDR3aa: CASSYSWGGHREKLFF
v_gene: TRBV6-5
abundance: -
j_gene: TRBJ1-4
d_gene: -

CDR3nt: TGTGCCAGCGGCCTACAGGGCTCGGTCTCACCCCTCCACTTT
CDR3aa: CASGLQGSVSPLHF
v_gene: TRBV5-4
abundance: -
j_gene: TRBJ1-6
d_gene: -

CDR3nt: TGTGCCAGTAGTATCAAGAGGGGGCCCGACTATGGCTACACCTTC
CDR3aa: CASSIKRGPDYGYTF
v_gene: TRBV19
abundance: few
j_gene: TRBJ1-2
d_gene: TRBD1

CDR3nt: TGTGCCAGCAGCCTCCGGACAGGGACACAACTCGAATACTATGGCTACACCTTC
CDR3aa: CASSLRTGTQLEYYGYTF
v_gene: TRBV7-2
abundance: -
j_gene: TRBJ1-2
d_gene: TRBD1

CDR3nt: TGTGCCAGCTCACCGGCAGGACAGTACAATGAGCAGTTCTTC
CDR3aa: CASSPAGQYNEQFF
v_gene: TRBV18
abundance: once
j_gene: TRBJ2-1
d_gene: -

CDR3nt: TGTGCCAGCAGCCAAGGCGGGGGGGTTCAGTACTTC
CDR3aa: CASSQGGGVQYF
v_gene: TRBV3-1/TRBV3-2
abundance: -
j_gene: TRBJ2-4
d_gene: TRBD2

CDR3nt: TGTGCCAGCAGCCAAGATCAGAGTAGCGGGGACCGCACAGATACGCAGTATTTT
CDR3aa: CASSQDQSSGDRTDTQYF
v_gene: TRBV4-2
abundance: once
j_gene: TRBJ2-3
d_gene: TRBD2

CDR3nt: TGTGCCAGCAGCCCCGGGGCCGGGGGGAATTCACCCCTCCACTTT
CDR3aa: CASSPGAGGNSPLHF
v_gene: TRBV13
abundance: -
j_gene: TRBJ1-6
d_gene: -

CDR3nt: TGTGCCAGCTCAACAGACAGGGGGCGGAACACCGGGGAGCTGTTTTTT
CDR3aa: CASSTDRGRNTGELFF
v_gene: TRBV18
abundance: -
j_gene: TRBJ2-2
d_gene: TRBD1

CDR3nt: TGTGCCAGCAGCAATGGACGGGGGGGCTACACCTTC
CDR3aa: CASSNGRGGYTF
v_gene: TRBV11-1
abundance: -
j_gene: TRBJ1-2
d_gene: -

CDR3nt: TGTGCCAGCAGCTTGACGGGTCCATTAGCGGGTGACACCGGGGAGCTGTTTTTT
CDR3aa: CASSLTGPLAGDTGELFF
v_gene: TRBV5-8
abundance: -
j_gene: TRBJ2-2
d_gene: TRBD2

CDR3nt: TGTGCCAGCAGCGCTCAAGCCTACGAGCAGTACTTC
CDR3aa: CASSAQAYEQYF
v_gene: TRBV2
abundance: once
j_gene: TRBJ2-7
d_gene: -

CDR3nt: TGTGCCAGCAGTGAAGTAAGGGGACAAAACACCGGGGAGCTGTTTTTT
CDR3aa: CASSEVRGQNTGELFF
v_gene: TRBV6-1
abundance: -
j_gene: TRBJ2-2
d_gene: -

CDR3nt: TGCGCCAGCAGCCCAAGCGGGACCCTTACCTACGAGCAGTACTTC
CDR3aa: CASSPSGTLTYEQYF
v_gene: TRBV5-1
abundance: -
j_gene: TRBJ2-7
d_gene: TRBD2

CDR3nt: TGTGCCAGCAGGTCGACAGGGGTTGATACTGAAGCTTTCTTT
CDR3aa: CASRSTGVDTEAFF
v_gene: TRBV4-2
abundance: -
j_gene: TRBJ1-1
d_gene: TRBD1

CDR3nt: TGTGCCAGCTCCCGGGGGGGCCCTGAGCAGTTCTTC
CDR3aa: CASSRGGPEQFF
v_gene: TRBV27
abundance: -
j_gene: TRBJ2-1
d_gene: TRBD2

CDR3nt: TGTGCCAGCAGCCAAGATCTAGGACGGAACACTGAAGCTTTCTTT
CDR3aa: CASSQDLGRNTEAFF
v_gene: TRBV3-1/TRBV3-2
abundance: -
j_gene: TRBJ1-1
d_gene: -

CDR3nt: TGTGCCAGCAGCGTAGTGGGCCTGAAGGGGGAGCAGTACTTC
CDR3aa: CASSVVGLKGEQYF
v_gene: TRBV11-2
abundance: -
j_gene: TRBJ2-7
d_gene: -

CDR3nt: TGCGCCAGCAGCCAAGATCCAGGGGAGGTGCCTGAAGCTTTCTTT
CDR3aa: CASSQDPGEVPEAFF
v_gene: TRBV4-3
abundance: -
j_gene: TRBJ1-1
d_gene: -

CDR3nt: TGTGCCAGCAGCCCACCAGGAATGTTCACAGATACGCAGTATTTT
CDR3aa: CASSPPGMFTDTQYF
v_gene: TRBV7-9
abundance: -
j_gene: TRBJ2-3
d_gene: -

CDR3nt: TGTGCCAGCAGCTGTGGACTAGAGGACGCCACTGAAGCTTTCTTT
CDR3aa: CASSCGLEDATEAFF
v_gene: TRBV11-3
abundance: -
j_gene: TRBJ1-1
d_gene: -

CDR3nt: TGTGCCAGCAGCTTGTGGGGGGATGAAAAACTGTTTTTT
CDR3aa: CASSLWGDEKLFF
v_gene: TRBV5-4
abundance: -
j_gene: TRBJ1-4
d_gene: -

CDR3nt: TGTGCCAGCAGCTTAGCGGGGGTAAGGGGTGAGCAGTTCTTC
CDR3aa: CASSLAGVRGEQFF
v_gene: TRBV13
abundance: -
j_gene: TRBJ2-1
d_gene: -

CDR3nt: TGCGCCAGCAGCCAAGATAGGGGACTTGAAGCTTTCTTT
CDR3aa: CASSQDRGLEAFF
v_gene: TRBV4-1
abundance: -
j_gene: TRBJ1-1
d_gene: -

CDR3nt: TGTGCCAGCCGGGGCAGAGACATGAACACTGAAGCTTTCTTT
CDR3aa: CASRGRDMNTEAFF
v_gene: TRBV3-1/TRBV3-2
abundance: -
j_gene: TRBJ1-1
d_gene: -

CDR3nt: TGTGCCAGCAGCCAAGATGGTAGGAGAGAGACCCAGTACTTC
CDR3aa: CASSQDGRRETQYF
v_gene: TRBV3-1/TRBV3-2
abundance: -
j_gene: TRBJ2-5
d_gene: -

CDR3nt: TGTGCCAGCAGCTTTTCAGGGTTCACCGGGGAGCTGTTTTTT
CDR3aa: CASSFSGFTGELFF
v_gene: TRBV7-2
abundance: -
j_gene: TRBJ2-2
d_gene: -

CDR3nt: TGTGCCTGGGCCAGGGGGCGCGGGTACAATGAGCAGTTCTTC
CDR3aa: CAWARGRGYNEQFF
v_gene: TRBV30
abundance: -
j_gene: TRBJ2-1
d_gene: TRBD1

CDR3nt: TGTGCCAGCAGCTTGTCCGGGAACACTGAAGCTTTCTTT
CDR3aa: CASSLSGNTEAFF
v_gene: TRBV6-5
abundance: -
j_gene: TRBJ1-1
d_gene: -

CDR3nt: TGTGCCAGTAGTTTACAGGGGAACACCGGGGAGCTGTTTTTT
CDR3aa: CASSLQGNTGELFF
v_gene: TRBV19
abundance: -
j_gene: TRBJ2-2
d_gene: -

CDR3nt: TGCGCCAGCAGCCAAGGAAATTCACCCCTCCACTTT
CDR3aa: CASSQGNSPLHF
v_gene: TRBV4-3
abundance: -
j_gene: TRBJ1-6
d_gene: -

CDR3nt: TGTGCCAGTAGTATAGAGGGGACAGGGGGCGTTAGCACTGAAGCTTTCTTT
CDR3aa: CASSIEGTGGVSTEAFF
v_gene: TRBV19
abundance: -
j_gene: TRBJ1-1
d_gene: TRBD1

CDR3nt: TGTGCCAGCAGCTCCCGACTAGCGGGGGGAGGGGATACGCAGTATTTT
CDR3aa: CASSSRLAGGGDTQYF
v_gene: TRBV5-4
abundance: -
j_gene: TRBJ2-3
d_gene: TRBD2

CDR3nt: TGTGCCAGCAGTGCCCAGGGGGCTGGGAACACTGAAGCTTTCTTT
CDR3aa: CASSAQGAGNTEAFF
v_gene: TRBV2
abundance: -
j_gene: TRBJ1-1
d_gene: TRBD1

CDR3nt: TGCAGCGTAAAGGGTCACACGGAGGGGGATGTGTACGAGCAGTACTTC
CDR3aa: CSVKGHTEGDVYEQYF
v_gene: TRBV29-1
abundance: -
j_gene: TRBJ2-7
d_gene: -

CDR3nt: TGTGCCAGTAGTATCGGCCCGAGAACCTACAATGAGCAGTTCTTC
CDR3aa: CASSIGPRTYNEQFF
v_gene: TRBV19
abundance: -
j_gene: TRBJ2-1
d_gene: -

CDR3nt: TGTGCCAGCAGTTACGGCCAGGGAGGTGGCTATGGTGGCTACACCTTC
CDR3aa: CASSYGQGGGYGGYTF
v_gene: TRBV6-5
abundance: -
j_gene: TRBJ1-2
d_gene: -

CDR3nt: TGCGCCAGCAGCCAAGGGAGAGCGCTAGCGGGGAGCACAGATACGCAGTATTTT
CDR3aa: CASSQGRALAGSTDTQYF
v_gene: TRBV4-1
abundance: -
j_gene: TRBJ2-3
d_gene: TRBD2

CDR3nt: TGTGCCTGGAGTGTTGGACAGGGCGGTGAAAAACTGTTTTTT
CDR3aa: CAWSVGQGGEKLFF
v_gene: TRBV30
abundance: -
j_gene: TRBJ1-4
d_gene: TRBD1

CDR3nt: TGTGCCACCAGCAGTACCCATTCAGGGCTGAACTATGGCTACACCTTC
CDR3aa: CATSSTHSGLNYGYTF
v_gene: TRBV15
abundance: -
j_gene: TRBJ1-2
d_gene: -

CDR3nt: TGTGCCAGCAGTTACTCCCGCCTCGATACTAACTATGGCTACACCTTC
CDR3aa: CASSYSRLDTNYGYTF
v_gene: TRBV6-5
abundance: -
j_gene: TRBJ1-2
d_gene: -

CDR3nt: TGCGCCAGCAGCACGGGACTAGCTGGGGAGACCCAGTACTTC
CDR3aa: CASSTGLAGETQYF
v_gene: TRBV5-1
abundance: -
j_gene: TRBJ2-5
d_gene: TRBD2

CDR3nt: TGTGCCAGCAGTTTACACGAGCCCCAGCATTTT
CDR3aa: CASSLHEPQHF
v_gene: TRBV12-3/TRBV12-4
abundance: few
j_gene: TRBJ1-5
d_gene: -